Listed below are T cell receptor beta chains from one sample, sequenced in a study of T-cell memory formation after mild COVID-19. Each CDR3 protein is one row after TCRdb ran MiXCR on the 5' RACE reads. Here the sample spans 120,000 to 150,000 distinct CDR3 sequences, around 5.8% being singletons. The sequenced sample was PBMCs or a T cell subset sorted from them (not recorded which). These TCRs come from an adult woman who had mild COVID-19 (a few samples of this study predate the infection). Cell type and time point are not known. Both conserved end residues are part of each CDR3. The order of the fields is V gene, J gene, clone size, D gene, CDR3 DNA, CDR3 protein. The D gene is left open where the match is weak. Size tells how often a clone was seen (once, few, many) or the class of an expanded clone, and some rows leave it out.

V: TRBV7-4; J: TRBJ2-2; size: .; D: TRBD1; DNA: TGTGCCAGCAGCTCCCGGACAGGGGATGGGGAGCTGTTTTTT; CDR3: CASSSRTGDGELFF
V: TRBV7-2; J: TRBJ2-7; size: .; D: TRBD2; DNA: TGTGCCAGCAGCTTTAGCGGGGTTAACTACGAGCAGTACTTC; CDR3: CASSFSGVNYEQYF
V: TRBV9; J: TRBJ1-1; size: many; D: .; DNA: TGTGCCAGCAGCGTAGGGGCAGCTACTGATGAAGCTTTCTTT; CDR3: CASSVGAATDEAFF
V: TRBV5-5; J: TRBJ2-1; size: .; D: .; DNA: TGTGCCAGCAGCTATACCCCTTCCGGACAATACAATGAGCAGTTCTTC; CDR3: CASSYTPSGQYNEQFF
V: TRBV7-2; J: TRBJ1-2; size: many; D: .; DNA: TGTGCCAGCAGCTTAGCTACTGGACAGTCCTATGGCTACACCTTC; CDR3: CASSLATGQSYGYTF
V: TRBV15; J: TRBJ2-7; size: many; D: TRBD1; DNA: TGTGCCACCAGCAGAGACACGCGGACAGGGGGTGAGCAGTACTTC; CDR3: CATSRDTRTGGEQYF
V: TRBV7-9; J: TRBJ2-7; size: .; D: .; DNA: TGTGCCAGCAGCTTAGCGGGACACCTATCCTCCTACGAGCAGTACTTC; CDR3: CASSLAGHLSSYEQYF
V: TRBV3-1; J: TRBJ2-1; size: few; D: TRBD2; DNA: TGTGCCAGCAGCCAACGACTAGCGGGAGTCAGCCTTTACAATGAGCAGTTCTTC; CDR3: CASSQRLAGVSLYNEQFF
V: TRBV3-1; J: TRBJ1-2; size: .; D: .; DNA: TGTGCCAGCAGTCAAGTGGGAGGGAGGCATGGCTACACCTTC; CDR3: CASSQVGGRHGYTF
V: TRBV6-5; J: TRBJ1-6; size: .; D: .; DNA: TGTGCCAGCAGTTACCAGACAGCTAATTCACCCCTCCACTTT; CDR3: CASSYQTANSPLHF
V: TRBV4-3; J: TRBJ2-3; size: many; D: .; DNA: TGCGCCAGCAGCCAAGCGGCCGGCCACCTAGGGGATACGCAGTATTTT; CDR3: CASSQAAGHLGDTQYF
V: TRBV5-4; J: TRBJ2-1; size: .; D: .; DNA: TGTGCCAGCAGCTACAAGAGCTCCTACAATGAGCAGTTCTTC; CDR3: CASSYKSSYNEQFF
V: TRBV12-3/TRBV12-4; J: TRBJ1-2; size: .; D: .; DNA: TGTGCCAGCAGCCTGGCAGGGGCCTATGGCTACACCTTC; CDR3: CASSLAGAYGYTF
V: TRBV10-3; J: TRBJ2-1; size: .; D: .; DNA: TGTGCCATCAGTCCAGACAGCTACAATGAGCAGTTCTTC; CDR3: CAISPDSYNEQFF
V: TRBV12-3/TRBV12-4; J: TRBJ1-2; size: .; D: TRBD1; DNA: TGTGCCAGCAGTGATCCGGGACAGGGGTTCTATGGCTACACCTTC; CDR3: CASSDPGQGFYGYTF
V: TRBV5-1; J: TRBJ1-2; size: few; D: .; DNA: TGCGCCAGCAGCTTCCAGCCTACCGAGAAGGGCTACACCTTC; CDR3: CASSFQPTEKGYTF
V: TRBV24-1; J: TRBJ2-1; size: few; D: TRBD1; DNA: TGTGCCACCAGTGATTCCGGGACAGCCTACAATGAGCAGTTCTTC; CDR3: CATSDSGTAYNEQFF
V: TRBV7-2; J: TRBJ2-7; size: .; D: TRBD1; DNA: TGTGCCAGCAGTTCAGGACAGGGGTACTACGAGCAGTACTTC; CDR3: CASSSGQGYYEQYF
V: TRBV6-5; J: TRBJ2-2; size: many; D: TRBD1; DNA: TGTGCCAGCAGTAAAGACAGGGGGAACACCGGGGAGCTGTTTTTT; CDR3: CASSKDRGNTGELFF
V: TRBV20-1; J: TRBJ2-3; size: few; D: .; DNA: TGCAGTGCTAGTGGCGGCCGCGCGGAAGATACGCAGTATTTT; CDR3: CSASGGRAEDTQYF
V: TRBV5-1; J: TRBJ2-6; size: .; D: .; DNA: TGCGCCAGCAGCTTCGGCAGCCCCTCTGGGGCCAACGTCCTGACTTTC; CDR3: CASSFGSPSGANVLTF
V: TRBV20-1; J: TRBJ2-1; size: many; D: .; DNA: TGCAGTGCTAGTGTACTCCTGGGGTCAGGCGAGCAGTTCTTC; CDR3: CSASVLLGSGEQFF
V: TRBV12-3/TRBV12-4; J: TRBJ1-2; size: many; D: .; DNA: TGTGCCAGCAGTTTAAGGGCAAACTATGGCTACACCTTC; CDR3: CASSLRANYGYTF
V: TRBV20-1; J: TRBJ2-1; size: few; D: TRBD2; DNA: TGCAGTGCTAGAGGCGGGGGGGCCGGAAATGAGCAGTTCTTC; CDR3: CSARGGGAGNEQFF
V: TRBV7-2; J: TRBJ2-2; size: .; D: .; DNA: TGTGCCAGCAGTATAGGGGGGGCCGGGACCGGGGAGCTGTTTTTT; CDR3: CASSIGGAGTGELFF
V: TRBV12-3/TRBV12-4; J: TRBJ1-3; size: .; D: .; DNA: TGTGCCAGCAGTTTGTTAAGGGCCGGAAACACCATATATTTT; CDR3: CASSLLRAGNTIYF
V: TRBV7-9; J: TRBJ2-7; size: .; D: TRBD1; DNA: TGTGCCAGCAGCCCGAGCCCGACAGGGGTCTTCTTATACGAGCAGTACTTC; CDR3: CASSPSPTGVFLYEQYF
V: TRBV4-1; J: TRBJ2-5; size: .; D: TRBD2; DNA: TGCGCCAGCAGCCAAATACTAGCGGTTGAGACCCAGTACTTC; CDR3: CASSQILAVETQYF
V: TRBV20-1; J: TRBJ1-5; size: .; D: TRBD1; DNA: TGCAGTGCTCATTCCCTGGGACAGGGGATAGGTCAGCCCCAGCATTTT; CDR3: CSAHSLGQGIGQPQHF
V: TRBV4-1; J: TRBJ2-5; size: few; D: .; DNA: TGCGCCAGCAGCCAAGGCGGCGCCCGAATGCGGACCCAGTACTTC; CDR3: CASSQGGARMRTQYF
V: TRBV6-1; J: TRBJ2-7; size: .; D: TRBD2; DNA: TGTGCCAGCAGTGAGGCGCCTAGCGGGATTTACGGGCAGTACTTC; CDR3: CASSEAPSGIYGQYF
V: TRBV4-3; J: TRBJ2-1; size: many; D: TRBD2; DNA: TGCGCCAGCAGCCAAGGTGGCGGGAGGGGCGGCAATGAGCAGTTCTTC; CDR3: CASSQGGGRGGNEQFF
V: TRBV7-2; J: TRBJ2-7; size: .; D: TRBD1; DNA: TGTGCCAGCAGCTTAGGGGCAGGGGGAAGCTACGAGCAGTACTTC; CDR3: CASSLGAGGSYEQYF